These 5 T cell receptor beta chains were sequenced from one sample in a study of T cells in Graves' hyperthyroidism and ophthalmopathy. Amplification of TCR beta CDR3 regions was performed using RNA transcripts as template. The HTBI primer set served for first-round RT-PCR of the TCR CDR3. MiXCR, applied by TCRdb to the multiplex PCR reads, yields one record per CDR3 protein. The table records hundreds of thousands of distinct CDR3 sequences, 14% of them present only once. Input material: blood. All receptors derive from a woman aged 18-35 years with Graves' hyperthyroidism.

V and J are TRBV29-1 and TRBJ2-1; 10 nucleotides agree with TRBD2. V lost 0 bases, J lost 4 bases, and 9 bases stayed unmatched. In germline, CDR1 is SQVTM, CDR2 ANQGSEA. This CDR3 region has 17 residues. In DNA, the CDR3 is TGCAGCGTTGAAGACCTCCAAGCGGGAGGGCCGTACAATGAGCAGTTCTTC. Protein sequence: CSVEDLQAGGPYNEQFF.

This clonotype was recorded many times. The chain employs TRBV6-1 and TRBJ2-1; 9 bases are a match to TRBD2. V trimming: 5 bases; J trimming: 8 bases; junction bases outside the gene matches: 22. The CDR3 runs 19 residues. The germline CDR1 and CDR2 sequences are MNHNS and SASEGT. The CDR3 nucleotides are TGTGCCAGCAGTTCCGCCAGGGTACTAGCGGGCAGACCTAGGGATGAGCAGTTCTTC. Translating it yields CASSSARVLAGRPRDEQFF.

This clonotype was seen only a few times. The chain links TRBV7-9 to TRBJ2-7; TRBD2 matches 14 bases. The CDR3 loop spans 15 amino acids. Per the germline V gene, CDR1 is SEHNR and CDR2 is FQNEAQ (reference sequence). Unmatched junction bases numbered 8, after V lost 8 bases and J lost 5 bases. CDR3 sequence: CASGQGLAGEDEQYF. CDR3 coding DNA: TGTGCCAGCGGTCAGGGACTAGCGGGAGAAGACGAGCAGTACTTC.

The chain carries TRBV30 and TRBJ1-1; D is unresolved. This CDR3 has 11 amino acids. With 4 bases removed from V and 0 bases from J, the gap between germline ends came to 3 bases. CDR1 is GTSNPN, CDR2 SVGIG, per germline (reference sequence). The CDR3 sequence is CAWMVNTEAFF. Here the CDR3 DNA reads TGTGCCTGGATGGTGAACACTGAAGCTTTCTTT.

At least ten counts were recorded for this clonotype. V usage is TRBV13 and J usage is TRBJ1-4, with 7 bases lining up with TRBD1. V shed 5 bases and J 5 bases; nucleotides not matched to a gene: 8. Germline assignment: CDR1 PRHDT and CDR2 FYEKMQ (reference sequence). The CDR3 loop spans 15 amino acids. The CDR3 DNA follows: TGTGCCAGCAGCCCCCCGGGACAGATAAATGAAAAACTGTTTTTT. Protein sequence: CASSPPGQINEKLFF.